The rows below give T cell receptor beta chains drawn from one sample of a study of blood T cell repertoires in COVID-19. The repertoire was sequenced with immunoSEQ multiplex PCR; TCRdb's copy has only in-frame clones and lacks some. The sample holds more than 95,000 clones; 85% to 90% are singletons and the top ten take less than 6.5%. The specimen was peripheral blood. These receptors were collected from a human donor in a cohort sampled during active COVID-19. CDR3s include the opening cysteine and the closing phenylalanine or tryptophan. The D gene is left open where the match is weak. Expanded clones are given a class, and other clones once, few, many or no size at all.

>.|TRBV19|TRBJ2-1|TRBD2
TGTGCCAGTAAAGGACTAGCGGGGGACCCTTCGCAGTTCTTC
CASKGLAGDPSQFF
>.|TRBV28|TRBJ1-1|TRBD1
TGTGCCAGCAGTTTATATTCAGGGGGCACTGAAGCTTTCTTT
CASSLYSGGTEAFF
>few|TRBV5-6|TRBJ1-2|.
TGTGCCAGCGGCACTCCGGGGGGCTATGGCTACACCTTC
CASGTPGGYGYTF
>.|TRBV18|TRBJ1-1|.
TGTGCCAGCTCACCGCAGGGATCTTACACTGAAGCTTTCTTT
CASSPQGSYTEAFF
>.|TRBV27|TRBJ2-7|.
TGTGCCAGCAGAAAGGACACTCTTTCCTACGAGCAGTACTTC
CASRKDTLSYEQYF
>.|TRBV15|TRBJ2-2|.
TGTGCCACCAGCAGAGAAAGGGGGAGCACCGGGGAGCTGTTTTTT
CATSRERGSTGELFF
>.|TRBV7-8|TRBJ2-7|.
TGTGCCAGCAGCTTGTTAGGGGTCGAGCAGTACTTC
CASSLLGVEQYF
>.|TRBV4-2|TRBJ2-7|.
TGTGCCAGCAGCCAGGCAAACTACTACGAGCAGTACTTC
CASSQANYYEQYF
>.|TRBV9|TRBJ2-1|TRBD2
TGTGCCAGCAGCGTGGGAGGGGACAATGAGCAGTTCTTC
CASSVGGDNEQFF
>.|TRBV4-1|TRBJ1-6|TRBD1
TGCGCCAGCAGAGCGACAGGGTTTACTTCACCCCTCCACTTT
CASRATGFTSPLHF
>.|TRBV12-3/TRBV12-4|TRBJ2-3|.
TGTGCCACCAAGGCAGGGGTCACAGATACGCAGTATTTT
CATKAGVTDTQYF
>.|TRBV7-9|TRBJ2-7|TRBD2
TGTGCCAGCAGCGCCATACCTAGCGGGGGTTCCTACGAGCAGTACTTC
CASSAIPSGGSYEQYF
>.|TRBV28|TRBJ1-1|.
TGTGCCAGCAGCGGGAACACTGAAGCTTTCTTT
CASSGNTEAFF
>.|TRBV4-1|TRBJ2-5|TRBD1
TGCGCCAGCAGCCCACTAGGGACAGGGAAAGAGACCCAGTACTTC
CASSPLGTGKETQYF
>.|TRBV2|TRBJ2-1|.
TGTGCCAGGCACCGGGACAATGAGCAGTTCTTC
CARHRDNEQFF
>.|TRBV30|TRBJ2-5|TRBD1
TGTGCCTGGGATACAGGGGGCTATCGTGAGACCCAGTACTTC
CAWDTGGYRETQYF
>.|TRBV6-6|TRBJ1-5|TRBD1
TGTGCCAGCGGGACAGGGGGCTACGGTCAGCCCCAGCATTTT
CASGTGGYGQPQHF
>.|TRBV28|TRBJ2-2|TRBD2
TGTGCCAGCAGTTATTGGGGACTAGCGGGAGGGCCGGGGGAGCTGTTTTTT
CASSYWGLAGGPGELFF
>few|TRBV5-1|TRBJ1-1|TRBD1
TGCGCCAGCAGCTCGCAGGGGGCAGTGAACACTGAAGCTTTCTTT
CASSSQGAVNTEAFF
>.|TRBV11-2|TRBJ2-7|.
TGTGCCAGCAGCTTAGTTAACGAGCAGTACTTC
CASSLVNEQYF
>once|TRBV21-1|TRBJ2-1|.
TGTGCCAGCAGCAAAACGAGACAGGTCTCCTACAATGAGCAGTTCTTC
CASSKTRQVSYNEQFF
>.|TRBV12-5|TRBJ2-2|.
TGTGCTAGTGGACCCCCGGGGGGCCCCGGGGAGCTGTTTTTT
CASGPPGGPGELFF
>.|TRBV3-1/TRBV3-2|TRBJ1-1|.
TGTGCCACAGCCCCGGGAGGCGCTGAAGCTTTCTTT
CATAPGGAEAFF
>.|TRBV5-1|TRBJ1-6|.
TGCGCCAGCAGCTTAGGGGGTCAGGGTTACGATAATTCACCCCTCCACTTT
CASSLGGQGYDNSPLHF
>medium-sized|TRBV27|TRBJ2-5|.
TGTGCCAGCAGGGGGAGGTCGGAGACCCAGTACTTC
CASRGRSETQYF
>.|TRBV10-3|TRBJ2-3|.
TGTGCCATCAGTGAATCGGATACGCAGTATTTT
CAISESDTQYF
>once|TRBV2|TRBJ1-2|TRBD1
TGTGCCAGCACGGTGGGACAGCGCCTATCCGGCTACACCTTC
CASTVGQRLSGYTF
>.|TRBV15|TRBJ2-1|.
TGTGCCACCAGCAGAGCCCCTGACACGGCCGGGTTCTTC
CATSRAPDTAGFF
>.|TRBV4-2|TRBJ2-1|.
TGTGCCAGCAGCCAAGATTTACGCGGGGGCCGCTCCTACAATGAGCAGTTCTTC
CASSQDLRGGRSYNEQFF
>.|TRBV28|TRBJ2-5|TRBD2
TGTGCCAGCAGTTTAGGCGAGCGGGGGGTTTTCCAAGAGACCCAGTACTTC
CASSLGERGVFQETQYF
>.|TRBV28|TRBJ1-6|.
TGTGCCAGCAGTTTAGCGGCAGGGGCGGAATCACCCCTCCACTTT
CASSLAAGAESPLHF
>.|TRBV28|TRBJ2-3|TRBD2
TGTGCCAGCTGCCCCCACGGGAGGGTTGGGCGAGATACGCAGTATTTT
CASCPHGRVGRDTQYF
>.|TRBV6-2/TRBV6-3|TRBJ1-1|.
TGTGCCAGCAGTTACTTAATCAAGGGGGTGAACACTGAAGCTTTCTTT
CASSYLIKGVNTEAFF
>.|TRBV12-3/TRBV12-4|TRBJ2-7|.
TGTGCCAGCTTCAGACAGTTCTACGAGCAGTACTTC
CASFRQFYEQYF
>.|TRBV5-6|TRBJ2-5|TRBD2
TGTGCCAGCAGCTTTATAGGGGCCGGGGGGGATCGAGAGACCCAGTACTTC
CASSFIGAGGDRETQYF
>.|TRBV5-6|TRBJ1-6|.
TGTGCCAGCAGCTTAAGGTGGACCCAGGGGTTAAATTCACCCCTCCACTTT
CASSLRWTQGLNSPLHF
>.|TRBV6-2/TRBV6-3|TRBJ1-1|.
TGTGCCAGCAGTTACGGGGCAGGGAACACTGAAGCTTTCTTT
CASSYGAGNTEAFF
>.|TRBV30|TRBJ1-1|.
TGTGCCTGGATGTGGGCAGGGATAGTCTCTGAAGCTTTCTTT
CAWMWAGIVSEAFF
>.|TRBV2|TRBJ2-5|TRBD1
TGTGCCAGCAGACCGGACAGGGACCAAGAGACCCAGTACTTC
CASRPDRDQETQYF
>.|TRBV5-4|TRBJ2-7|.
TGTGCCAGCACAGCGTCTGGGGGGATGAGCGAGCAGTACTTC
CASTASGGMSEQYF
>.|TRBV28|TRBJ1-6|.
.
CASSSSRQGNSPLHF
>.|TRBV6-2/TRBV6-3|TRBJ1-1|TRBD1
TGTGCCAGCAGTAGTGGACAGGTTAACACTGAAGCTTTCTTT
CASSSGQVNTEAFF
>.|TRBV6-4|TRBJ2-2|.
TGTGCCAGCAGCGACCGGGACACCGGGGAGCTGTTTTTT
CASSDRDTGELFF
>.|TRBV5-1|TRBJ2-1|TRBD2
TGCGCCAGCAGCTTGGTTGGGACTACCAACAATGAGCAGTTCTTC
CASSLVGTTNNEQFF
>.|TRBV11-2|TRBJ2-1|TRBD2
TGTGCCAGCAGTCCGGCGGGGGGACGGGAGCAGTTCTTC
CASSPAGGREQFF
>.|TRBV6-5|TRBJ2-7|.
TGTGCCAGCAGTTACTCGGGGTCCAGGGGCTCCTACGAGCAGTACTTC
CASSYSGSRGSYEQYF
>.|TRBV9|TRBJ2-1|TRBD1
TGTGCCAGCAGCATCGGACAGGGGACGCTTGGGGGTGAGCAGTTCTTC
CASSIGQGTLGGEQFF
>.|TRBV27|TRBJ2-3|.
TGTGCCAGCAGGGATGGACAGAGGTGGGCAGATACGCAGTATTTT
CASRDGQRWADTQYF
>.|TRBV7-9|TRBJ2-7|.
TGTGCCAGCAGCTTTGGGTGGGGTCGGGGCTACGAGCAGTACTTC
CASSFGWGRGYEQYF
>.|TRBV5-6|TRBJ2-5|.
TGTGCCAGCAGCTTGGCACACGCCGTGTCAACTAGTTCGCGGTACTTC
CASSLAHAVSTSSRYF
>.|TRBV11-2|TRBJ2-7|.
TGTGCCAGCAGCTTAAATCAGGGGCAGCAGTACTTC
CASSLNQGQQYF
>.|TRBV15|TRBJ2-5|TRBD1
TGTGCCACCAGGAACAGGGGGCGCGGAGAGACCCAGTACTTC
CATRNRGRGETQYF
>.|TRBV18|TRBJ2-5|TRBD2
TGTGCCAGCTCGGATCGGGGGGGCGGCGAGACCCAGTACTTC
CASSDRGGGETQYF
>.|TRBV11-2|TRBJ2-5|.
TGTGCCAGCAGCTTAGATCAGGGAGAGACCCAGTACTTC
CASSLDQGETQYF
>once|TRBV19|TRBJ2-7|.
TGTGCCAGTTCGGTTGGGCATCGCTACGAGCAGTACTTC
CASSVGHRYEQYF